This TCR beta chain derives from a study of blood T cell repertoires in COVID-19. The CDR3 contains 15 residues. Germline V gene data show CDR1 as SGHNT and CDR2 as YYREEE (reference sequence). V was clipped by 0 bases and J by 2 bases, with 9 bases between them. Sequencing used immunoSEQ multiplex PCR; TCRdb keeps in-frame clones, though not all of them. Of roughly 400,000 clones listed, roughly 87% are singletons. The sequencing sample was made of PBMCs or T cells enriched from blood (not recorded which). The clonotype comes from a woman between 35 and 50 years old with acute COVID-19. The chain links TRBV5-4 to TRBJ1-3, with D uncertain. CDR3 nucleotides: TGTGCCAGCAGCTTGGCGCGCTCTCCTGGAAACACCATATATTTT. Encoded protein: CASSLARSPGNTIYF. The variable domain in full, with the rest retrieved from reference TRBV5-4 and TRBJ1-3, is ETGVTQSPTHLIKTRGQQVTLRCSSQSGHNTVSWYQQALGQGPQFIFQYYREEENGRGNFPPRFSGLQFPNYSSELNVNALELDDSALYLCASSLARSPGNTIYFGEGSWLTVV.